One sample yielded the 15 T cell receptor beta chains listed below, sequenced in a study of blood T cells in healthy people across ages. Sample-barcoded 5' priming and a J-beta primer mix drove a second PCR of about 7 to 12 cycles. In TCRdb, the 5' RACE reads were re-called with MiXCR into one record per CDR3 protein. The table has almost 550,000 distinct CDR3 sequences, nearly 25% seen once. The sample was also linked to a second study, of T cells of mothers and their children.

The specimen was blood. The receptors stem from a boy between 10 and 17 years old in good health.

This chain connects TRBV7-2 to TRBJ2-1; possible D gene TRBD1, 5 bases. In germline, CDR1 is SGHTA, CDR2 FQGNSA. Between the trimmed V and J ends, which lost 5 bases and 7 bases, there was a span of 18 bases. The CDR3 extends over 15 amino acids. The CDR3 DNA sequence: TGTGCCAGCAGCAAGGGGATTAGGCTAGGGAATGAGCAGTTCTTC. Amino acids: CASSKGIRLGNEQFF.

The V gene is TRBV12-3 or TRBV12-4, the J gene TRBJ2-5; 8 nucleotides agree with TRBD2. Germline trimming cut 5 bases from V and 5 bases from J; bases unmatched to any gene: 7. This CDR3 has 14 residues. CDR3 nucleotide sequence: TGTGCCAGCAGTCCCGGACTAGCTCTGGAGACCCAGTACTTC. Its protein product is CASSPGLALETQYF.

CDR3 nucleotides: TGCGCCAGCAGCCTCCAACGTGGGGTTCAGGCGGAGACCCAGTACTTC. Encoded protein: CASSLQRGVQAETQYF. This chain connects TRBV5-1 to TRBJ2-5, with D uncertain. V gave up 4 bases and J gave up 5 bases, with 21 bases separating them. The CDR3 runs 16 residues. Germline V gene lookup returns CDR1 SGHRS and CDR2 YFSETQ. The complete variable domain, with remaining parts taken from reference TRBV5-1 and TRBJ2-5, reads KAGVTQTPRYLIKTRGQQVTLSCSPISGHRSVSWYQQTPGQGLQFLFEYFSETQRNKGNFPGRFSGRQFSNSRSEMNVSTLELGDSALYLCASSLQRGVQAETQYFGPGTRLLVL.

V and J are TRBV7-9 and TRBJ2-1, with D perhaps TRBD2 (6 bases). With 5 bases removed from V and 9 bases from J, the gap between germline ends came to 17 bases. Germline V CDR1 and CDR2: SEHNR, FQNEAQ (reference sequence). There are 14 residues in the CDR3. The CDR3 sequence is CASSRDSREGEQFF. CDR3 DNA: TGTGCCAGCAGCCGGGACTCTCGAGAGGGTGAGCAGTTCTTC.

Note on this clonotype: A read error may account for a junction end that differs from germline. The J gene is TRBJ1-1, the V gene TRBV12-3 or TRBV12-4, with TRBD1 as a possible D gene (6 bases). This CDR3 contains 13 residues. DNA for the CDR3: TGTGCCAGCAGGGCGACTACAGGGACTGAAGCTCTCTTT. Translation gives CASRATTGTEALF.

The V and J genes are TRBV12-3 or TRBV12-4 and TRBJ1-6, with TRBD1 matching 11 bases. This CDR3 has 16 amino acids. Trimming cost V 3 bases and J 7 bases; bases outside gene matches: 5. CDR3 nucleotide sequence: TGTGCCAGCAGTTTGACGCGGGACAGGGGGAATTCACCCCTCCACTTT. Translated: CASSLTRDRGNSPLHF.

This clonotype was counted between two and nine times. The chain recombines TRBV28 with TRBJ2-5, with 8 nucleotides matching TRBD2. CDR1 is MDHEN, CDR2 SYDVKM, per germline. The CDR3 contains 15 residues. Losses at the gene ends were 6 bases for V and 1 base for J; bases not matched to a gene: 7. The CDR3 sequence: CASSPLAVIQETQYF. CDR3 DNA sequence: TGTGCCAGCAGCCCACTAGCGGTGATCCAAGAGACCCAGTACTTC.

Remarks on this clonotype: Germline is not matched at one junction end, which may reflect a read error. This rearrangement joins TRBV7-9 to TRBJ2-5, with D possibly being TRBD1 (6 bases). CDR1 is SEHNR and CDR2 is FQNEAQ in the germline V gene (reference sequence). This CDR3 is built from 12 residues. The CDR3 sequence: CAGSLGGETQYF. DNA of the CDR3: TGTGCCGGCAGCTTAGGGGGTGAGACCCAGTACTTC.

This chain joins TRBV20-1 and TRBJ2-1, with D maybe TRBD1 (6 bases). Trimming stripped 0 bases from V and 2 bases from J, with 11 bases between. CDR1 and CDR2 from the germline V gene are DFQATT and SNEGSKA (reference sequence). The CDR3 runs 15 residues. The CDR3 DNA reads as TGCAGTGCTAGAGATCCACGGGACACCTACAATGAGCAGTTCTTC. Its translation: CSARDPRDTYNEQFF.

The J gene is TRBJ2-3, the V gene TRBV5-4; D remains ambiguous. The V and J ends lost 4 bases and 6 bases respectively, with 9 bases between them. The length of the CDR3 is 12 residues. CDR1 and CDR2 from the germline V gene are SGHNT and YYREEE (reference sequence). The DNA of the CDR3 is TGTGCCAGCAGCCCCGGCTGGGATACGCAGTATTTT. Amino acids: CASSPGWDTQYF.

The V and J genes are TRBV10-2 and TRBJ2-7; unclear D gene. Germline loops: CDR1 WSHSY, CDR2 SAAADI. The CDR3 is 11 residues long. V shed 2 bases and J shed 7 bases, with 6 bases lying between them. CDR3 sequence (DNA): TGCGCCAGCAGTGAGAAGTGGGAGCAGTACTTC. It translates to CASSEKWEQYF.

The chain recombines TRBV30 with TRBJ1-1; D call uncertain. The CDR3 covers 13 residues. Germline lookup yields CDR1 GTSNPN and CDR2 SVGIG (reference sequence). V was clipped by 0 bases and J by 6 bases, with 11 bases between them. The CDR3: CAWSVKDRAEAFF. CDR3 nucleotide sequence: TGTGCCTGGAGTGTAAAGGATCGGGCTGAAGCTTTCTTT.

Remarks on this clonotype: A clone one base away is much larger, so this may be a read error. The chain employs TRBV7-2 and TRBJ2-5, with D tentatively TRBD2 (6 bases). Germline CDR1 and CDR2: SGHTA and FQGNSA. The CDR3 sequence is 15 residues long. CDR3 nucleotides: TGTGCCAGCAGCTTGCAGGGAGGCGGCCAAGAGATCCAGTACTTC. This sequence encodes CASSLQGGGQEIQYF.

V and J are TRBV20-1 and TRBJ1-1, with D possibly matching TRBD1 (6 bases). Trimming pared 3 bases from V and 5 bases from J, leaving 19 bases between. The germline V gene encodes CDR1 DFQATT and CDR2 SNEGSKA (reference sequence). The CDR3 contains 15 residues. The CDR3 nucleotides are TGCAGTGCTAGTAGGGGGGAAACCCACGGGACTGAAGCTTTCTTT. This encodes CSASRGETHGTEAFF.

J is TRBJ2-5 and V is TRBV7-9, with a possible D match to TRBD2 (5 bases). With the DNA end fitting TRBJ2-1 better, the J assignment may be wrong. The CDR3 loop spans 14 amino acids. Germline CDR1 SEHNR, CDR2 FQNEAQ (reference sequence). CDR3 residues: CASTPGSGYNEQFF. CDR3 DNA: TGTGCCAGCACTCCGGGGAGCGGATATAATGAGCAGTTCTTC.